Each of the 27 T cell receptor beta chains below was sequenced from the same sample in a study of T cells expressing NK-cell markers. From its re-call of the 5' RACE reads, TCRdb lists each CDR3 protein once, without DNA. The table counts some 460,000 distinct CDR3 sequences; roughly 1.4% lies in the top ten. The sample comprised blood T cells: a sorted CD56 or NKG2C T cell subset, CD4+ or CD8+ T cells, or bulk PBMC T cells (not recorded which). The source is a woman aged 50 to 60 in good health.

The V call is TRBV5-1, the J call TRBJ2-1; TCRdb gives TRBD2 as the D gene, but with no DNA this cannot be confirmed. The CDR3 extends over 15 amino acids. Germline-derived CDR1 and CDR2 are SGHRS and YFSETQ. The CDR3 is CASLLGPGLSAEQFF.

The rearrangement links TRBV3-1 to TRBJ1-1; TCRdb lists TRBD1, though no DNA is available to test this call. Germline assignment: CDR1 LGHDT and CDR2 YNNKEL (reference sequence). This CDR3 contains 16 residues. The CDR3 loop reads CASSQDQAGVFAEAFF.

The genes are TRBV10-1 and TRBJ2-1; TCRdb proposes TRBD2, but this gene call is untestable without DNA. The CDR3 has 17 amino acids. Germline CDR1 reads WNHNN; CDR2 reads SYGVQD (reference sequence). The CDR3 loop reads CASSPLAGEAGENEQFF.

The J gene is TRBJ1-3, the V gene TRBV7-2; TCRdb's D call of TRBD1 is untestable without DNA. Germline CDR1 reads SGHTA; CDR2 reads FQGNSA. The CDR3 totals 15 residues. CDR3 residues: CASSSLTGVGNTIYF.

The rearrangement uses TRBV7-2 and TRBJ2-7; the D call from TCRdb, TRBD1, cannot be confirmed without DNA. CDR3 length: 12 residues. Looked up from germline, CDR1 is SGHTA and CDR2 is FQGNSA. The CDR3 sequence: CAIRVAPYEQYF. The whole variable domain, filled in from reference TRBV7-2 and TRBJ2-7, reads GAGVSQSPSNKVTEKGKDVELRCDPISGHTALYWYRQSLGQGLEFLIYFQGNSAPDKSGLPSDRFSAERTGGSVSTLTIQRTQQEDSAVYLCAIRVAPYEQYFGPGTRLTVT.

The chain uses TRBV29-1 and TRBJ2-1; absent DNA, TCRdb's TRBD2 call cannot be checked. Germline CDR1 and CDR2: SQVTM and ANQGSEA. The length of the CDR3 is 15 residues. Here the CDR3 reads CSVEGASGRLNEQFF.

The chain joins TRBV5-1 to TRBJ1-2. Germline CDR1 is SGHRS and CDR2 is YFSETQ. This CDR3 spans 13 amino acids. CDR3 amino acids: CASSLSGDYGYTF.

V and J are TRBV20-1 and TRBJ1-2. This CDR3 is built from 14 residues. Germline V gene sequence: CDR1 DFQATT, CDR2 SNEGSKA (reference sequence). The chain's CDR3 is CSASDGPFYGGYTF.

This chain links TRBV5-1 with TRBJ1-1; TCRdb's D gene call, TRBD1, goes unchecked for lack of DNA. This CDR3 is built from 15 residues. Germline V gene lookup returns CDR1 SGHRS and CDR2 YFSETQ. The CDR3 sequence: CASSANPGTALEAFF.

The J gene is TRBJ2-4, the V gene TRBV7-9; TCRdb outputs TRBD1, but without DNA this stays unchecked. The CDR3 runs 15 residues. The germline CDR1 and CDR2 sequences are SEHNR and FQNEAQ (reference sequence). CDR3 protein: CASSPRALAKNIQYF. Supplemented by reference TRBV7-9 and TRBJ2-4, the full variable domain reads DTGVSQNPRHKITKRGQNVTFRCDPISEHNRLYWYRQTLGQGPEFLTYFQNEAQLEKSRLLSDRFSAERPKGSFSTLEIQRTEQGDSAMYLCASSPRALAKNIQYFGAGTRLSVL.

The chain is built from TRBV5-1 and TRBJ2-4; TCRdb's assignment of TRBD1 cannot be checked, as there is no DNA. The CDR3 sequence is 18 residues long. The germline gives CDR1 SGHRS, CDR2 YFSETQ. CDR3 amino acids: CASSLSGAGPGGINIQYF.

The rearrangement uses TRBV5-4 and TRBJ2-1; the TRBD1 assignment by TCRdb is unverifiable without DNA. CDR1 and CDR2 from the germline V gene are SGHNT and YYREEE (reference sequence). This CDR3 comprises 16 residues. The CDR3 spells CASSGPTGESYNEQFF.

V usage is TRBV20-1 and J usage is TRBJ2-1; TCRdb indicates TRBD1, and absent DNA this call remains unverified. The germline CDR1 and CDR2 sequences are DFQATT and SNEGSKA (reference sequence). The CDR3 consists of 15 residues. The chain's CDR3 is CSATSPGQGLDEQFF.

The J gene is TRBJ2-3, the V gene TRBV20-1. The CDR3 runs 15 residues. CDR1 and CDR2 (germline): DFQATT, SNEGSKA (reference sequence). The CDR3: CSARVERSFTDTQYF.

The chain combines TRBV10-3 with TRBJ1-6. CDR1 ENHRY and CDR2 SYGVKD come from the germline V gene. The CDR3 is 14 residues long. CDR3 loop: CAISEGGDVSPLHF.

The rearrangement joins TRBV3-1 to TRBJ2-2; TCRdb's D call of TRBD1 is untestable without DNA. Germline V CDR1 and CDR2: LGHDT, YNNKEL (reference sequence). CDR3 length: 16 amino acids. CDR3 sequence: CASSQDSGGNTGELFF.

The chain uses TRBV7-2 and TRBJ2-2; TCRdb outputs TRBD2, but without DNA this stays unchecked. Germline lookup yields CDR1 SGHTA and CDR2 FQGNSA. The CDR3 is made up of 16 amino acids. The CDR3 here is CASSFHGTLLTGELFF.

The genes are TRBV10-3 and TRBJ2-7; TCRdb gives TRBD2 as the D gene, but with no DNA this cannot be confirmed. CDR1 and CDR2 (germline): ENHRY, SYGVKD. The CDR3 is made up of 17 amino acids. CDR3 in amino acids: CAISESTMTSEGYEQYF.

The J gene is TRBJ2-1, the V gene TRBV12-3 or TRBV12-4; the TCRdb call, TRBD2, lacks DNA for checking. This CDR3 contains 20 residues. The CDR3 is CASSGGLAGGSLGFYNEQFF.

The chain employs TRBV18 and TRBJ2-5; the D call from TCRdb, TRBD2, cannot be confirmed without DNA. Germline lookup yields CDR1 KGHSH and CDR2 LQKENI. The CDR3 runs to 16 residues. CDR3 residues: CASSPPTDLARGTQYF. The variable domain in full, with the rest retrieved from reference TRBV18 and TRBJ2-5, is NAGVMQNPRHLVRRRGQEARLRCSPMKGHSHVYWYRQLPEEGLKFMVYLQKENIIDESGMPKERFSAEFPKEGPSILRIQQVVRGDSAAYFCASSPPTDLARGTQYFGPGTRLLVL.

This sequence joins TRBV2 and TRBJ2-7; the D gene TCRdb calls, TRBD2, cannot be checked with no DNA. From germline, CDR1 is SNHLY and CDR2 FYNNEI. The CDR3 loop spans 16 amino acids. CDR3 residues: CASSEVIRRATYEQYF.

This rearrangement joins TRBV24-1 to TRBJ1-2; the TRBD1 assignment by TCRdb is unverifiable without DNA. The CDR3 sequence is 17 residues long. CDR1 and CDR2 (germline): KGHDR, SFDVKD. The CDR3 loop is CATSDWKPGQGHYGYTF.

V gene TRBV2 combines with J gene TRBJ1-2. CDR1 SNHLY and CDR2 FYNNEI come from the germline V gene. This CDR3 contains 14 residues. CDR3 protein: CASSEIGAYYGYTF.

This chain links TRBV20-1 with TRBJ1-5; checking the TCRdb D call of TRBD1 is not possible without DNA. Germline CDR1 is DFQATT and CDR2 is SNEGSKA (reference sequence). This CDR3 has 13 amino acids. The CDR3 sequence is CSASGGQGQPQHF.

The chain employs TRBV5-1 and TRBJ1-5; TCRdb returns TRBD1, unconfirmable since there is no DNA. The germline CDR1 and CDR2 sequences are SGHRS and YFSETQ. CDR3 length: 17 amino acids. The CDR3 sequence is CASSGGTAVRSNQPQHF. The complete variable domain, with remaining parts taken from reference TRBV5-1 and TRBJ1-5, reads KAGVTQTPRYLIKTRGQQVTLSCSPISGHRSVSWYQQTPGQGLQFLFEYFSETQRNKGNFPGRFSGRQFSNSRSEMNVSTLELGDSALYLCASSGGTAVRSNQPQHFGDGTRLSIL.

The chain carries TRBV20-1 and TRBJ2-1; the TCRdb call, TRBD1, lacks DNA for checking. The germline gives CDR1 DFQATT, CDR2 SNEGSKA (reference sequence). The CDR3 spans 14 residues. CDR3 loop: CSAPGQGERNEQFF.

This chain connects TRBV15 to TRBJ1-1; TCRdb names TRBD1, which stays unverified in the absence of DNA. CDR1 and CDR2 from the germline V gene are LNHNV and YYDKDF (reference sequence). CDR3 length: 15 residues. CDR3 amino acids: CATSPGDNMNTEAFF.